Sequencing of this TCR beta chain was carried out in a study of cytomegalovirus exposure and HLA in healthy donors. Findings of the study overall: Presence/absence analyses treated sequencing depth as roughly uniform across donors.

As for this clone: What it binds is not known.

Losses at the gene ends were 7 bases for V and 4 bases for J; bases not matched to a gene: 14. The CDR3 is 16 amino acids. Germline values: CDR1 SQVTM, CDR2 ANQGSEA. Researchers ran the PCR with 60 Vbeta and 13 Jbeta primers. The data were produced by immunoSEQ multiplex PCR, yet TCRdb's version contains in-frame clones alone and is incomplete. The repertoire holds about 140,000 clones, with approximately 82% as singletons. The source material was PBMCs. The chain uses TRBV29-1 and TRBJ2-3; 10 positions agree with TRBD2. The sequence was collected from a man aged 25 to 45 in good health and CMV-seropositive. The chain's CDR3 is CSAPEGGLASADTQYF. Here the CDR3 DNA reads TGCAGCGCCCCCGAGGGGGGACTAGCGTCCGCAGATACGCAGTATTTT.